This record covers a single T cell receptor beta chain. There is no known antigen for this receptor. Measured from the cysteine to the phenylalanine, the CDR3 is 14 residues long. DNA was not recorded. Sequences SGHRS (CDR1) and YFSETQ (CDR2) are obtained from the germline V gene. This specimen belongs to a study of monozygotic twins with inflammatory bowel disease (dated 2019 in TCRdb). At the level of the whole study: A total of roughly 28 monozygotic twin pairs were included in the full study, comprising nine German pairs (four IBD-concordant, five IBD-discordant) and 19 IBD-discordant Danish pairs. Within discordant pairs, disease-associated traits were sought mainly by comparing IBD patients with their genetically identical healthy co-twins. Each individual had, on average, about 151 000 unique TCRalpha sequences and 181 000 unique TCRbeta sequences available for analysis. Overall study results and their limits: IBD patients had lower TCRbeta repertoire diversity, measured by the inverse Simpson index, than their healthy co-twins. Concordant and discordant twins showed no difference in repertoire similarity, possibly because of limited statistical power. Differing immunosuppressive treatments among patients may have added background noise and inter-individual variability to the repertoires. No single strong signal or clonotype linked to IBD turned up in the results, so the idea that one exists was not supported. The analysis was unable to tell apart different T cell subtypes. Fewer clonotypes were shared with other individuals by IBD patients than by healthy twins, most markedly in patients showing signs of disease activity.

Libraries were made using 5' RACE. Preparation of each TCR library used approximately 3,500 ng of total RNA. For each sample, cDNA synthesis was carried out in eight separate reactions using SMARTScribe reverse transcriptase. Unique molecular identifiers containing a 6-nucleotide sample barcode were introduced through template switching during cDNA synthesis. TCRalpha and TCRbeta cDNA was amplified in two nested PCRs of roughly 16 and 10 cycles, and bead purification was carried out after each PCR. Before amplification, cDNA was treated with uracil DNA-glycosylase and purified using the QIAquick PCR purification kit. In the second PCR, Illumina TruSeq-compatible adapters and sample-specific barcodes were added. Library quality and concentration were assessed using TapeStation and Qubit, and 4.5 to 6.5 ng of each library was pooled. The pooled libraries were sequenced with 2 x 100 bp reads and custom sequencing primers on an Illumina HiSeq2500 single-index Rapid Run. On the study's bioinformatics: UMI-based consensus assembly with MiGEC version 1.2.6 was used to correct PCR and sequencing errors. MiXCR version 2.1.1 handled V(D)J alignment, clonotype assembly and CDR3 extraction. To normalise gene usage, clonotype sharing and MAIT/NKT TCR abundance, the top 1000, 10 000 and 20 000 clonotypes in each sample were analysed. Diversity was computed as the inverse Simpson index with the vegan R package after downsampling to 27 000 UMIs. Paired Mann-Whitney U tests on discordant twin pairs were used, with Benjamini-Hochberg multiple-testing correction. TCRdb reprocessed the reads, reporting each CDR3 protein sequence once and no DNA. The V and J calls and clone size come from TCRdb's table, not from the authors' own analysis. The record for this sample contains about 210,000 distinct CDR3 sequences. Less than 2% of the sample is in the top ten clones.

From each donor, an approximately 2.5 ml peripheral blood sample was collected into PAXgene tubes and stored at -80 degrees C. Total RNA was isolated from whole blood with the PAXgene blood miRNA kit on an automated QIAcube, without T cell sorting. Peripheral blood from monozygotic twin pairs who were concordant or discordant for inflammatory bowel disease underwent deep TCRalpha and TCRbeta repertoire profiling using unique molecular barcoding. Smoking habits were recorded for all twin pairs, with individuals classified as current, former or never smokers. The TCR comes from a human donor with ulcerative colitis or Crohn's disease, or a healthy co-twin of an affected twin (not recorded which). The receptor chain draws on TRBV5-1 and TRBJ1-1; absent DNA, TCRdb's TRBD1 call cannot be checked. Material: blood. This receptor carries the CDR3 CASSLRGRGTEAFF.